The 3 T cell receptor beta chains in this list originate from one sample, sequenced in a study of blood T cell repertoires in COVID-19. Some clones are missing from TCRdb's copy, which holds only in-frame ones; the method was immunoSEQ multiplex PCR. The sample includes about 190,000 clones, around 86% of them seen just once. The material sequenced was peripheral blood. These receptors originate from a man aged 35 to 55 with acute or convalescent COVID-19.

A few counts support this clone. V gene TRBV7-2 combines with J gene TRBJ2-5; tentative D call: TRBD1 (5 bases). Between the trimmed V and J ends, which lost 6 bases and 0 bases, there was a span of 17 bases. The CDR3 length is 16 residues. Germline V gene lookup returns CDR1 SGHTA and CDR2 FQGNSA. CDR3 loop: CASSFPSRVYQETQYF. The CDR3 DNA follows: TGTGCCAGCAGTTTTCCTTCCAGGGTGTACCAAGAGACCCAGTACTTC.

This chain connects TRBV7-9 to TRBJ2-2; 7 positions match TRBD2. J gave up 8 bases and V 8 bases, and 8 bases lay outside the gene matches. CDR1 SEHNR and CDR2 FQNEAQ come from the germline V gene (reference sequence). There are 13 residues in the CDR3. The CDR3 protein is CASLGGTAGELFF. The CDR3 coding sequence is TGTGCCAGCCTGGGGGGGACGGCAGGGGAGCTGTTTTTT.

The V and J genes are TRBV19 and TRBJ1-5, with D possibly being TRBD1 (6 bases). The germline V and J ends were trimmed by 0 bases and 5 bases, with 11 bases remaining between them. Germline V gives CDR1 LNHDA, CDR2 SQIVND (reference sequence). The CDR3 length is 15 residues. CDR3 sequence: CASSIDRGGDQPQHF. The CDR3, as DNA: TGTGCCAGTAGTATAGATCGGGGGGGCGATCAGCCCCAGCATTTT.